The 19 T cell receptor beta chains reported below all come from one sample, sequenced in a study of low-dose radiotherapy and immunotherapy resistance in tumors. Covering alpha and beta chains, TRAV- and TRBV-specific primers were used for the first-strand cDNA. Over roughly 20 PCR cycles, TCRs were amplified from a constant-region primer and V-primer adapter. In TCRdb, the reads were re-called with MiXCR into one record per CDR3 protein. The table has under 90,000 distinct CDR3 sequences, roughly 31% seen once. Time point indicated: before trial treatment. The sample was PBMCs, taken before treatment. Receptor source: a female donor with ovarian cancer.

This clonotype was seen repeatedly, ten times or more. The rearrangement links TRBV20-1 to TRBJ2-3; weak D call: TRBD2 (5 bases). The CDR3 extends over 14 amino acids. Per germline, CDR1 DFQATT and CDR2 SNEGSKA (reference sequence). V was trimmed by 6 bases and J by 6 bases, leaving 19 bases between them. DNA of the CDR3: TGCAGTGCCCATCTGGAGGTGTACCGGGATACGCAGTATTTT. As protein: CSAHLEVYRDTQYF.

The chain uses TRBV29-1 and TRBJ2-3; the D gene is possibly TRBD2 (5 bases). The CDR3 has 10 amino acids. Germline V gene sequence: CDR1 SQVTM, CDR2 ANQGSEA. CDR3 nucleotide sequence: TGCACCGGGATCGCAGATACGCAGTATTTT. It is translated as CTGIADTQYF.

This clonotype was detected a few times. J is TRBJ1-1 and V is TRBV5-5; no definite D call. This CDR3 contains 14 residues. The V end lost 1 base, the J end lost 0 bases, and 7 bases lay between the germline ends. CDR1 is SGHKS, CDR2 YYEKEE, per germline (reference sequence). The chain's CDR3 is CASSLNRLNTEAFF. CDR3 in DNA: TGTGCCAGCAGCTTGAACAGACTGAACACTGAAGCTTTCTTT.

On this clonotype: Compared with germline, one end of the junction differs, possibly owing to a read error. This chain connects TRBV5-6 to TRBJ1-1; 7 bases align to TRBD1. This CDR3 contains 16 residues. Germline lookup yields CDR1 SGHDT and CDR2 YYEEEE. As DNA, the CDR3 is TGTGCCAGCAGCAGCGCCACCGGGACAGCCAACACTGAAGCTTACTTT. Translated, it gives CASSSATGTANTEAYF.

A remark on this clonotype: One base separates it from a far larger clone, so it is likely a read error. The V call is TRBV24-1, the J call TRBJ2-1; D is perhaps TRBD1 (6 bases). Looked up from germline, CDR1 is KGHDR and CDR2 is SFDVKD. V was pared by 3 bases and J by 13 bases, with 24 bases between. The CDR3 is 16 amino acids. The CDR3 sequence: CATSDPRTDSQETQFF. The CDR3 DNA is TGTGCCACCAGTGATCCCCGGACAGATTCCCAAGAGACCCAGTTCTTC.

This clonotype was detected many times. The V and J genes are TRBV7-8 and TRBJ2-2; D remains unclear. This CDR3 contains 14 residues. The germline CDR1 and CDR2 sequences are SGHVS and FQNEAQ. The V end was cut by 5 bases, the J end by 7 bases, with 14 bases between. Here the CDR3 DNA reads TGTGCCAGCAGCCCACTCCCGCTCGGCGGGGAGCTGTTTTTT. Residues: CASSPLPLGGELFF.

J is TRBJ2-1 and V is TRBV9; D could derive from TRBD1 or TRBD2 (5 bases each). The ends were cut back, 3 bases at V and 6 bases at J, with 13 bases in the middle. The germline CDR1 and CDR2 sequences are SGDLS and YYNGEE. The length of the CDR3 is 14 residues. The CDR3 DNA reads TGTGCCAGCAGCGCCCGCCCGGGACCCAATGAGCAGTTCTTC. Residues: CASSARPGPNEQFF.

This clonotype has at least ten counts. This rearrangement joins TRBV4-3 to TRBJ1-4; unclear D gene. V was trimmed by 1 base and J by 0 bases, leaving 6 bases between them. The germline CDR1 and CDR2 sequences are LGHNA and YSLEER. The CDR3 covers 15 residues. In nucleotides, the CDR3 is TGCGCCAGCAGCCAAGCAAAGGCAACTAATGAAAAACTGTTTTTT. The encoded protein is CASSQAKATNEKLFF.

The rearrangement joins TRBV5-6 to TRBJ2-3, with TRBD1 matching 9 bases. Per the germline V gene, CDR1 is SGHDT and CDR2 is YYEEEE. The CDR3 runs 16 residues. V lost 1 base, J lost 0 bases, and 3 bases stayed unmatched. The CDR3 loop reads CASSLLGQGSTDTQYF. CDR3 nucleotide sequence: TGTGCCAGCAGCTTGCTTGGACAGGGGAGCACAGATACGCAGTATTTT.

The sample holds many counts of this clonotype. The V call is TRBV5-6, the J call TRBJ1-1; no firm D call. The CDR3 has 15 residues. Deletions cut 0 bases from V and 1 base from J, with 10 bases between. CDR1 and CDR2 from the germline V gene are SGHDT and YYEEEE. The CDR3 spells CASSLVGTQNTEAFF. The CDR3 DNA is TGTGCCAGCAGCTTGGTTGGCACCCAGAACACTGAAGCTTTCTTT. Filled out from reference TRBV5-6 and TRBJ1-1, the complete variable domain reads DAGVTQSPTHLIKTRGQQVTLRCSPKSGHDTVSWYQQALGQGPQFIFQYYEEEERQRGNFPDRFSGHQFPNYSSELNVNALLLGDSALYLCASSLVGTQNTEAFFGQGTRLTVV.

This clonotype was seen ten or more times. The chain employs TRBV5-1 and TRBJ1-1, with D perhaps TRBD1 (6 bases). Between the trimmed V and J ends, which lost 1 base and 4 bases, there was a span of 23 bases. The V gene's germline CDR1 is SGHRS and CDR2 YFSETQ. The CDR3 spans 18 residues. The CDR3 region has the DNA TGCGCCAGCAGCTTGTACCCCGCAGGTGGGGGCGGTTTCACTGAAGCTTTCTTT. Amino acid sequence: CASSLYPAGGGGFTEAFF. The full variable domain, rest sourced from reference TRBV5-1 and TRBJ1-1, is KAGVTQTPRYLIKTRGQQVTLSCSPISGHRSVSWYQQTPGQGLQFLFEYFSETQRNKGNFPGRFSGRQFSNSRSEMNVSTLELGDSALYLCASSLYPAGGGGFTEAFFGQGTRLTVV.

This sequence joins TRBV6-2 or TRBV6-3 and TRBJ2-1, with 12 bases lining up with TRBD2. Germline trimming cut 2 bases from V and 9 bases from J; bases unmatched to any gene: 8. This CDR3 contains 16 residues. The germline V gene encodes CDR1 MNHEY and CDR2 SVGEGT. The CDR3 bases are TGTGCCAGCAGTTACGGGCTAGCGGGAGGGCTCAGTGAGCAGTTCTTC. Protein: CASSYGLAGGLSEQFF.

The genes are TRBV6-1 and TRBJ2-3; tentative D call: TRBD1 (5 bases). Germline CDR1 is MNHNS and CDR2 is SASEGT. V was pared by 5 bases and J by 6 bases, with 18 bases between. The CDR3 is 15 residues long. In nucleotides, the CDR3 is TGTGCCAGCAGTCACCGACAGTTGGCTCGGGATACGCAGTATTTT. It codes for CASSHRQLARDTQYF.

This clonotype was recorded many times. The rearrangement joins TRBV24-1 to TRBJ2-5; D gene ambiguous. Germline-derived CDR1 and CDR2 are KGHDR and SFDVKD. The CDR3 spans 11 residues. The ends were cut back, 4 bases at V and 5 bases at J, with 4 bases in the middle. CDR3 in DNA: TGTGCCACCAGTGACGTTGAGACCCAGTACTTC. Translating gives CATSDVETQYF.

This chain links TRBV5-4 with TRBJ2-1; no clear D gene. Germline assignment: CDR1 SGHNT and CDR2 YYREEE (reference sequence). The length of the CDR3 is 14 residues. Between the trimmed V and J ends, which lost 3 bases and 9 bases, there was a span of 16 bases. CDR3 region: CASSSRVGFGEQFF. CDR3 nucleotide sequence: TGTGCCAGCAGCTCACGGGTGGGGTTCGGTGAGCAGTTCTTC.

This clonotype was observed a few times. A much larger clone lies a single base off, so this may be a read error. The chain combines TRBV7-6 with TRBJ2-1, with D unclear. Trimming left V 4 bases short and J 12 bases short, with 16 bases between. CDR1 is SGHVS, CDR2 FNYEAQ, per germline. The CDR3 length is 13 residues. In DNA, the CDR3 is TGTGCCAGCAGCTCCCAAATCGCAGCCGTGCAGTTCTTC. Amino acid sequence: CASSSQIAAVQFF.

This clonotype has ten or more counts. The chain uses TRBV6-1 and TRBJ1-6; D possibly corresponds to TRBD1 (6 bases). Germline V gives CDR1 MNHNS, CDR2 SASEGT. V lost 7 bases and J lost 2, with 9 bases in between. The CDR3 covers 14 residues. The CDR3 spells CASTRQAYNSPLHF. CDR3 nucleotide sequence: TGTGCCAGCACCAGACAGGCCTATAATTCACCCCTCCACTTT.

The chain is built from TRBV28 and TRBJ2-1, with 9 bases that match TRBD2. The ends lost 7 bases at V and 0 bases at J; junction bases unmatched: 10. The CDR3 runs to 17 residues. Germline values: CDR1 MDHEN, CDR2 SYDVKM. CDR3 DNA sequence: TGTGCCAGCACCTCAAGCGGGAGGCCGAGCTCCTACAATGAGCAGTTCTTC. Translating it yields CASTSSGRPSSYNEQFF. The entire variable domain, with the rest obtained from reference TRBV28 and TRBJ2-1, is as follows: DVKVTQSSRYLVKRTGEKVFLECVQDMDHENMFWYRQDPGLGLRLIYFSYDVKMKEKGDIPEGYSVSREKKERFSLILESASTNQTSMYLCASTSSGRPSSYNEQFFGPGTRLTVL.

This clonotype has at least ten counts. This chain links TRBV14 with TRBJ1-5; D uncertain. There are 14 residues in the CDR3. Germline V CDR1 and CDR2: SGHDN, FVKESK. V was cut by 6 bases and J by 1 base, with 10 bases left in between. The DNA for the CDR3 is TGTGCCAGCAGTCATGGGGTGAGCAATCAGCCCCAGCATTTT. Protein: CASSHGVSNQPQHF.